This T cell receptor (beta chain) was found in a study of radiotherapy plus CTLA-4 blockade in lung cancer. As for the study in general: Around 18% of enrolled patients responded objectively, and around 30% had disease control. Study observations and caveats: After treatment with radiotherapy plus ipilimumab, TCR clones that came from the tumor expanded in blood.

TCRdb's copy holds only in-frame clones and misses some; the assay was immunoSEQ multiplex PCR. Found here are tens of thousands of clones, roughly three quarters of them singletons; the top ten hold about 2.6%. J lost 6 bases, V lost 3 bases, and 8 bases had no gene match. The germline gives CDR1 LGHNA, CDR2 YNFKEQ. The CDR3 covers 14 residues. Turning to this clone: Its antigen is undetermined.

This clonotype was sampled from a human donor with non-small cell lung cancer whose response to radiotherapy plus ipilimumab could not be evaluated. The sequences come from peripheral blood, collected from a patient treated with radiotherapy plus ipilimumab. The chain is built from TRBV4-2 and TRBJ2-7; 7 nucleotides line up with TRBD2. The CDR3 here is CASSQGGLSGEQYF. DNA for the CDR3: TGTGCCAGCAGCCAGGGAGGGCTCTCCGGCGAGCAGTACTTC.